Reported below is one TCR beta chain. The antigen remains undetermined. This specimen comes from a study of T cells in Graves' hyperthyroidism and ophthalmopathy. Background on the study: Peripheral blood sampling occurred at initial diagnosis, before any treatment.

V was pared by 2 bases and J by 7 bases, with 2 bases of the junction left unmatched. In germline, CDR1 is MNHNY, CDR2 SVGAGI (reference sequence). This CDR3 is 14 amino acids long. Study-level results: Most expanded thyroid clonotypes above 0.001 also appeared in blood.

In making diagnoses, clinical symptoms, serum thyroxine and TRAb, thyroid ultrasound and orbital computed tomography were all used. Fresh 10 ml peripheral blood yielded PBMCs. RNA transcripts served as the template for amplifying TCR beta CDR3 regions. During a first-round RT-PCR of the TCR CDR3, the HTBI primer set was used. In TCRdb, the multiplex PCR reads were re-called with MiXCR into one record per CDR3 protein. The sample yields over 550,000 distinct CDR3 sequences, roughly a sixth seen once. This chain joins TRBV6-6 and TRBJ2-1; 10 bases are a match to TRBD2. The origin of this receptor is a woman aged 18-29 years with Graves' hyperthyroidism. Specimen: blood. DNA for the CDR3: TGTGCCAGCAGTTACGGAGCGGGGGGGAATGAGCAGTTCTTC. Protein: CASSYGAGGNEQFF.